Here is one TCR beta chain with its context. The data originate from a study of blood T cell repertoires in COVID-19. Study information: Both acute and convalescent COVID-19 samples were obtained from the United States, Italy and Spain. Sources were T cells, B-cell-depleted T cells, or PBMCs; the material itself was cDNA or gDNA.

The CDR3 runs to 13 residues. V lost 4 bases and J lost 5, with 9 bases in between. The germline V gene encodes CDR1 SGHAT and CDR2 FQNNGV. Authors' methods: The authors estimated nucleated cell counts from reference gene primer amplification. Some clones are missing from TCRdb's copy, which holds only in-frame ones; the method was immunoSEQ multiplex PCR. That table gives V, J and clone size, and the DNA gave D and trimming. The sample lists roughly 140,000 clones, 84% occurring once. The gene calls are TRBV11-2 and TRBJ2-1; weak D call: TRBD1 (6 bases). This TCR came from a woman between 50 and 59 years old in a cohort sampled during active or convalescent COVID-19. Material: peripheral blood. CDR3 in DNA: TGTGCCAGCAGCTCCGGGACAAACAATGAGCAGTTCTTC. Translated, it gives CASSSGTNNEQFF.